Below are 8 T cell receptor beta chains sequenced from a single sample in a study of blood T cells in healthy people across ages. For the second PCR, which ran for about 6 to 11 cycles, a sample-barcoded 5' primer and a J-beta primer mix were used. TCRdb analysed the 5' RACE reads with MiXCR anew, one entry per CDR3 protein. The data show approximately 600,000 distinct CDR3 sequences, approximately 59% seen once. Source material: blood. The receptors stem from a man aged 55 to 69 in good health.

The chain employs TRBV25-1 and TRBJ1-4, with D tentatively TRBD1 (6 bases). Germline CDR1 and CDR2: MGHDK and SYGVNS. CDR3 length equals 14 residues. Trimming stripped 3 bases from V and 8 bases from J, with 13 bases between. The CDR3 DNA follows: TGTGCCAGCAGTGACAAACAGGGAGTAGAAAAACTGTTTTTT. Translating it yields CASSDKQGVEKLFF.

V gene TRBV29-1 combines with J gene TRBJ1-2; TRBD1 is a possible D gene (5 bases). CDR3 length equals 13 residues. Germline V lookup: CDR1 SQVTM, CDR2 ANQGSEA. The DNA for the CDR3 is TGCAAAACCGGAGCGGTCCAGGGTGGTGGCTACACCTTC. Translating gives CKTGAVQGGGYTF.

This clonotype has more than one count but fewer than ten. The V and J genes are TRBV5-1 and TRBJ2-7; maybe TRBD1 (5 bases). The CDR3 has 15 residues. Germline assignment: CDR1 SGHRS and CDR2 YFSETQ. Trimming left V 2 bases short and J 2 bases short, with 14 bases between. CDR3 sequence reads: CASSFDRPNTYEQYF. CDR3 bases: TGCGCCAGCAGCTTTGACAGACCAAATACCTACGAGCAGTACTTC.

There are a few counts of this clonotype. The chain is built from TRBV28 and TRBJ2-3; a possible D gene is TRBD1 (5 bases). CDR1 is MDHEN, CDR2 SYDVKM, per germline. The V and J ends lost 6 bases and 1 base respectively, with 8 bases between them. The CDR3 is 13 residues long. CDR3 in amino acids: CASRTTGTDTQYF. In nucleotides, the CDR3 is TGTGCCAGCAGGACGACAGGCACAGATACGCAGTATTTT.

CDR3: CASQGAGTYEQYF. CDR3 DNA sequence: TGTGCCAGCCAAGGGGCAGGCACCTACGAGCAGTACTTC. The chain recombines TRBV6-5 with TRBJ2-7, with D possibly being TRBD1 (5 bases). Looked up from germline, CDR1 is MNHEY and CDR2 is SVGAGI. The CDR3 has 13 amino acids. The V end lost 8 bases, the J end lost 2 bases, and 13 bases lay between the germline ends.

V usage is TRBV9 and J usage is TRBJ1-2; the match to TRBD1 covers 7 bases. CDR3 length: 15 amino acids. Per the germline V gene, CDR1 is SGDLS and CDR2 is YYNGEE. V gave up 3 bases and J gave up 3 bases; unmatched junction bases: 8. CDR3 amino acids: CASSEGPTGDYGYTF. The CDR3 bases are TGTGCCAGCAGCGAGGGCCCTACAGGGGACTATGGCTACACCTTC.

The chain joins TRBV20-1 to TRBJ2-1, with 8 bases fitting TRBD2. This CDR3 contains 15 residues. V trimming: 0 bases; J trimming: 8 bases; junction bases outside the gene matches: 9. Germline V lookup: CDR1 DFQATT, CDR2 SNEGSKA (reference sequence). CDR3 bases: TGCAGTGCTAGAGATAGCGGGGTAGTGAGAGATGAGCAGTTCTTC. It translates to CSARDSGVVRDEQFF.

The genes are TRBV20-1 and TRBJ2-1; D remains unclear. Trimming took off 2 bases at V and 12 bases at J, with 14 bases between the two ends. Germline CDR1 reads DFQATT; CDR2 reads SNEGSKA (reference sequence). The CDR3 totals 12 residues. The CDR3: CSARFADVGQFF. The DNA of the CDR3 is TGCAGTGCTAGATTCGCGGACGTTGGGCAGTTCTTC.